The 10 T cell receptor beta chains in this list originate from one sample, sequenced in a study of blood T cell repertoires in COVID-19. TCRdb's copy holds only in-frame clones and misses some; the assay was immunoSEQ multiplex PCR. This repertoire shows some 110,000 clones, under 80% found once; its top ten account for roughly 21%. The source material was peripheral blood. These receptors all come from a woman in her sixties or seventies with acute or convalescent COVID-19.

This rearrangement joins TRBV6-5 to TRBJ1-4, with no clear D. The CDR3 length is 11 residues. The V end was cut by 2 bases, the J end by 10 bases, with 5 bases between. The germline V gene encodes CDR1 MNHEY and CDR2 SVGAGI. CDR3 loop: CASSYGGKLFF. Written as DNA, the CDR3 is TGTGCCAGCAGTTACGGAGGAAAACTGTTTTTT.

The rearrangement joins TRBV3-1 (or the pseudogene TRBV3-2) to TRBJ1-2, with D unresolved. The V end was cut by 3 bases, the J end by 7 bases, with 9 bases between. Germline CDR1 and CDR2: LGHDT and YNNKEL (reference sequence). This CDR3 spans 12 amino acids. CDR3: CASSHGGGGYTF. CDR3 DNA sequence: TGTGCCAGCAGCCACGGCGGAGGTGGCTACACCTTC.

The gene calls are TRBV28 and TRBJ1-6; D is possibly TRBD1 (6 bases). The CDR3 contains 15 residues. Germline CDR1 is MDHEN and CDR2 is SYDVKM. V lost 2 bases and J lost 9, with 14 bases in between. DNA of the CDR3: TGTGCCAGCAGTTTAAAGGGGGGGAAAGGTTCACCCCTCCACTTT. Protein sequence: CASSLKGGKGSPLHF.

V is TRBV7-8 and J is TRBJ2-4, with D tentatively TRBD1 (5 bases). CDR1 and CDR2 (germline): SGHVS, FQNEAQ. The CDR3 spans 16 residues. Trimming took 4 bases from V and 3 from J, leaving 16 bases between them. CDR3 coding DNA: TGTGCCAGCAGCTCAAGCCCCAGGGTGGACAAAAACATTCAGTACTTC. Its translation: CASSSSPRVDKNIQYF.

The CDR3 loop reads CASRETGGYTF. DNA for the CDR3: TGTGCCAGCAGAGAGACAGGTGGCTACACCTTC. The V and J genes are TRBV6-5 and TRBJ1-2; D perhaps matches TRBD1 (6 bases). The CDR3 runs to 11 residues. Deletions cut 6 bases from V and 7 bases from J, with 9 bases between. Germline V gene lookup returns CDR1 MNHEY and CDR2 SVGAGI.

The V call is TRBV11-3, the J call TRBJ2-1; 12 nucleotides agree with TRBD2. Germline values: CDR1 SGHNT, CDR2 YENEEA. With V trimmed by 0 bases and J by 7 bases, 4 bases remained unmatched. This CDR3 comprises 16 residues. The CDR3 DNA reads TGTGCCAGCAGCTTAGAAACTAGCGGGGGGAGAAATGAGCAGTTCTTC. This sequence encodes CASSLETSGGRNEQFF.

V and J are TRBV14 and TRBJ2-2; 8 nucleotides align to TRBD1. The CDR3 sequence is 14 residues long. The junction had 4 bases not matched to a gene; V was cut back by 5 bases and J by 5 bases. CDR1 is SGHDN, CDR2 FVKESK, per germline. The CDR3 DNA follows: TGTGCCAGCAGCATCCGACAGGGGACCGGGGAGCTGTTTTTT. Translation: CASSIRQGTGELFF.

This clone was seen more than once but under ten times. The genes are TRBV29-1 and TRBJ1-1, with TRBD1 matching 8 bases. In germline, CDR1 is SQVTM, CDR2 ANQGSEA. The ends lost 7 bases at V and 6 bases at J; junction bases unmatched: 7. This CDR3 spans 12 amino acids. For the CDR3, the DNA is TGCAGCGGGGACAGGTTCATCGCTGAAGCTTTCTTT. Its translation: CSGDRFIAEAFF.

The rearrangement uses TRBV11-2 and TRBJ2-1; maybe TRBD1 (6 bases). The germline V gene has CDR1 SGHAT and CDR2 FQNNGV. The CDR3 loop spans 16 amino acids. Trimming took off 0 bases at V and 6 bases at J, with 15 bases between the two ends. The CDR3 DNA sequence: TGTGCCAGCAGCTTAGACCCGGGACAAAGACTCAATGAGCAGTTCTTC. Residues: CASSLDPGQRLNEQFF.

The chain carries TRBV18 and TRBJ1-4, with a tentative D call TRBD1 (6 bases). Germline lookup yields CDR1 KGHSH and CDR2 LQKENI. V was trimmed by 5 bases and J by 5 bases, leaving 18 bases between them. This CDR3 is built from 16 residues. The CDR3 DNA reads TGTGCCAGCTCATCGACATCGACAGGCCAAAATGAAAAACTGTTTTTT. It translates to CASSSTSTGQNEKLFF.